This section outlines one T cell receptor beta chain sequence together with its context. Its antigen is undetermined. The trim removed 6 bases at V and 2 bases at J, leaving 4 bases unmatched. The CDR3 covers 14 residues. Germline assignment: CDR1 MNHEY and CDR2 SMNVEV (reference sequence). This record belongs to a study of cytomegalovirus exposure and HLA in healthy donors. Study-wide points: Sequencing artifact likely explains a cluster of highly shared sequence variants.

The PCR contained 60 Vbeta and 13 Jbeta primers. The method was immunoSEQ multiplex PCR; TCRdb's version includes in-frame clones alone and lacks a portion of them. The sample records approximately 280,000 clones, approximately 90% being singletons. The chain uses TRBV27 and TRBJ2-7; 10 positions agree with TRBD2. The sequencing input was PBMCs. This receptor was taken from a man aged 35 to 55 in good health and CMV-seropositive. CDR3 sequence: CASRLAGPTYEQYF. CDR3 nucleotide sequence: TGTGCCAGCAGACTAGCGGGGCCGACCTACGAGCAGTACTTC.